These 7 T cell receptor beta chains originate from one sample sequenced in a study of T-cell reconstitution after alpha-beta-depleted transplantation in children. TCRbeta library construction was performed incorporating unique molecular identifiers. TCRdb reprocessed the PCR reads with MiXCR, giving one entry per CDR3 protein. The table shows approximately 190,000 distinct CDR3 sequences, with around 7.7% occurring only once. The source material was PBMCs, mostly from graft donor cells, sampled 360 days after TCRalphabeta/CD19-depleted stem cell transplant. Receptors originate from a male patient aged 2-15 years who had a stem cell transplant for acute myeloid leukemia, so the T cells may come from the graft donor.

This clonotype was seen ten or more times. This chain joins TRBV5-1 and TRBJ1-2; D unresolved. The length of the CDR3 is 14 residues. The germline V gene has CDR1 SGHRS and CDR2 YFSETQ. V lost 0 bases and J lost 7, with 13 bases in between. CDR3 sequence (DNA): TGCGCCAGCAGCTTGGCCCGGAACCTAGGTGGCTACACCTTC. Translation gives CASSLARNLGGYTF.

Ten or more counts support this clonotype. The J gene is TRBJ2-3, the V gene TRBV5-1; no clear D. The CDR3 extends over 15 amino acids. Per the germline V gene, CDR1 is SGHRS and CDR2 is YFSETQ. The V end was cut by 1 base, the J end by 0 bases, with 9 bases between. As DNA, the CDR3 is TGCGCCAGCAGCTTGCCTCGCGGTAGCACAGATACGCAGTATTTT. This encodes CASSLPRGSTDTQYF.

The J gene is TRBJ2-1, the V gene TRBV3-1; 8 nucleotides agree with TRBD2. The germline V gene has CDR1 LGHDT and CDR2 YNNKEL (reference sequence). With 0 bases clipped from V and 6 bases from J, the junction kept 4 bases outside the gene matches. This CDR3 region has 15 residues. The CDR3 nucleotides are TGTGCCAGCAGCCAAGAACTCGGGAGGGGCAATGAGCAGTTCTTC. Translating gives CASSQELGRGNEQFF.

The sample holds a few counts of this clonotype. The CDR3 loop is CASSQDWVRTSNSPLHF. CDR3 sequence (DNA): TGCGCCAGCAGCCAAGATTGGGTCCGCACGTCCAATTCACCCCTCCACTTT. The chain uses TRBV4-3 and TRBJ1-6; D not certain. V gave up 0 bases and J gave up 7 bases, with 16 bases separating them. The CDR3 totals 17 residues. Germline CDR1 LGHNA, CDR2 YSLEER.

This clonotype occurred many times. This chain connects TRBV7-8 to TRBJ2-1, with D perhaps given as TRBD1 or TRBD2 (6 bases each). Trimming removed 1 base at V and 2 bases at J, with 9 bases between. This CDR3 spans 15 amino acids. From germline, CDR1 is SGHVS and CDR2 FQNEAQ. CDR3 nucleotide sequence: TGTGCCAGCAGCTTAGAAGGGGGGCCCTACAATGAGCAGTTCTTC. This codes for CASSLEGGPYNEQFF.

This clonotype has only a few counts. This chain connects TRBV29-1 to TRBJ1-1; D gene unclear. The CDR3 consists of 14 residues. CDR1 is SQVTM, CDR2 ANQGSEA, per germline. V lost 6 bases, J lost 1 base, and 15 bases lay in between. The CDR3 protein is CSVVRGLQNTEAFF. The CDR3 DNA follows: TGCAGCGTCGTTCGAGGCCTTCAGAACACTGAAGCTTTCTTT.

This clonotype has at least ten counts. This chain's CDR3 is CASSPGGYGYTF. The CDR3 DNA reads TGTGCCAGCAGTCCCGGGGGGTATGGCTACACCTTC. The chain employs TRBV12-3 or TRBV12-4 and TRBJ1-2, with D possibly TRBD1 on 5 matching bases. The CDR3 contains 12 residues. The ends were cut back, 5 bases at V and 5 bases at J, with 9 bases in the middle.